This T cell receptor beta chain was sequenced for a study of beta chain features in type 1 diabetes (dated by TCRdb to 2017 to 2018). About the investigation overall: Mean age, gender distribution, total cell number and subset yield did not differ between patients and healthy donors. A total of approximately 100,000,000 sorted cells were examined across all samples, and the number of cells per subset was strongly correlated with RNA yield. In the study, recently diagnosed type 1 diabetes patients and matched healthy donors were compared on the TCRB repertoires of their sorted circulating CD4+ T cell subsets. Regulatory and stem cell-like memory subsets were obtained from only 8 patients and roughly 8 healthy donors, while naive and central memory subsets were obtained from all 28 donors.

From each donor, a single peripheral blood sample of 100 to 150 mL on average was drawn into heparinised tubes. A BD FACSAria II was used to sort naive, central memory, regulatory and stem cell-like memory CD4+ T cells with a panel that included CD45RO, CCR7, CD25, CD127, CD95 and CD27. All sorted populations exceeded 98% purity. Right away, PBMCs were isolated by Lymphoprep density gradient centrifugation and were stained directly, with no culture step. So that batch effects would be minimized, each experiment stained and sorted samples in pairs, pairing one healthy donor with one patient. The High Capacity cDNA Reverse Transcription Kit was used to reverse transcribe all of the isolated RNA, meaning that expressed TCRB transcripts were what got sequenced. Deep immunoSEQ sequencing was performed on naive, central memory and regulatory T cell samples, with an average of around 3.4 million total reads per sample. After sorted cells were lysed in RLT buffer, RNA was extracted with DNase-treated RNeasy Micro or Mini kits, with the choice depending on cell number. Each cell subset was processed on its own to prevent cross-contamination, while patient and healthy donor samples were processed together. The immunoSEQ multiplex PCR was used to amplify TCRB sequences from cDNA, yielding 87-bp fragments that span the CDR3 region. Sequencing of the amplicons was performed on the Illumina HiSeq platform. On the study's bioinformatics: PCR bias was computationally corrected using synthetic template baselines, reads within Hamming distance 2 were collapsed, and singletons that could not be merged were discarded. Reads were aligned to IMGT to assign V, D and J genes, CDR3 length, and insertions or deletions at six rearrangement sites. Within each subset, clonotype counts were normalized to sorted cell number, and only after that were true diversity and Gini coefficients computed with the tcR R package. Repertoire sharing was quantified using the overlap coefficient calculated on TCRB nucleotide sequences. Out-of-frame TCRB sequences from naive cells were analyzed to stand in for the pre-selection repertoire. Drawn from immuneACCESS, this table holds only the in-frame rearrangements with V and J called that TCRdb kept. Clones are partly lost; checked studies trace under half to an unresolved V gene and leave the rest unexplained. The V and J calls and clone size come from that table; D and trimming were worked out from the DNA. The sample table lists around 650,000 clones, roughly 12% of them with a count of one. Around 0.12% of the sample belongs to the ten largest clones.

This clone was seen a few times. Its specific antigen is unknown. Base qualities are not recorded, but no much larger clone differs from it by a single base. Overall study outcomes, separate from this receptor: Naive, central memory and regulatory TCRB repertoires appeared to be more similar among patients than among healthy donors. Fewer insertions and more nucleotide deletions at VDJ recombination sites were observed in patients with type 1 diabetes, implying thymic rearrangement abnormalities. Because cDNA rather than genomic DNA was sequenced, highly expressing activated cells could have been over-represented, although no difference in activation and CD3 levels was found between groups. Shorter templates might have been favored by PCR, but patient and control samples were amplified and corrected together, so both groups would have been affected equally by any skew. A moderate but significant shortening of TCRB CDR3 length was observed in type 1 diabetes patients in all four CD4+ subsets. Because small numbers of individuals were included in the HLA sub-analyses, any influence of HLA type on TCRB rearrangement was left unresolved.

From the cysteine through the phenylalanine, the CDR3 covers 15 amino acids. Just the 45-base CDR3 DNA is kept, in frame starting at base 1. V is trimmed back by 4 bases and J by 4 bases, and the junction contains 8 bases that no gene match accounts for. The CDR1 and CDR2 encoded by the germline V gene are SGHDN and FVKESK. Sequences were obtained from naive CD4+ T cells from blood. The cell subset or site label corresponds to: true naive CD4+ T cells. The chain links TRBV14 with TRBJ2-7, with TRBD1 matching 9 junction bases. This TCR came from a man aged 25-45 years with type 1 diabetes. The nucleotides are TGTGCCAGCAGCCGGGACTTCGGGACAGGGTACGAGCAGTACTTC. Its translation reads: CASSRDFGTGYEQYF.